These 26 T cell receptor beta chains were sequenced from one sample in a study of beta chain features in type 1 diabetes. As every portion of the isolated RNA was reverse transcribed, the sequencing read expressed TCRB transcripts. Only in-frame clones appear in the TCRdb table, and some are missing; sequencing was by immunoSEQ multiplex PCR. In the table there are some 44,000 clones, approximately 53% of which are singletons. The sample was stem cell memory CD4+ T cells from blood. The receptor source for this set is a woman aged 25 to 45 in good health.

V is TRBV7-9 and J is TRBJ2-7; 7 bases map to TRBD2. This CDR3 has 16 amino acids. V lost 5 bases and J lost 3; bases outside the gene matches: 13. Per the germline V gene, CDR1 is SEHNR and CDR2 is FQNEAQ (reference sequence). The CDR3 DNA reads TGTGCCAGCAGCCAAGATTTATCGGGAGGTGGCTACGAGCAGTACTTC. As protein: CASSQDLSGGGYEQYF.

This clone was counted a single time. The V and J genes are TRBV5-4 and TRBJ1-4; D possibly corresponds to TRBD1 (6 bases). V lost 1 base to trimming and J lost 0 bases, with 13 bases between them. The CDR3 consists of 17 residues. The germline CDR1 and CDR2 sequences are SGHNT and YYREEE (reference sequence). DNA for the CDR3: TGTGCCAGCAGCTTGAGTCCCGGGACATCAACTAATGAAAAACTGTTTTTT. This translates into CASSLSPGTSTNEKLFF.

The chain couples TRBV7-3 to TRBJ2-5; D is perhaps TRBD1 (6 bases). The CDR3 is 15 amino acids. Germline loops: CDR1 SGHTA, CDR2 FQGTGA. Trimming took off 2 bases at V and 1 base at J, with 11 bases between the two ends. The CDR3 reads CASSLLGQPQETQYF. CDR3 coding DNA: TGTGCCAGCAGCTTACTCGGACAGCCCCAAGAGACCCAGTACTTC. Filled out from reference TRBV7-3 and TRBJ2-5, the complete variable domain reads GAGVSQTPSNKVTEKGKYVELRCDPISGHTALYWYRQSLGQGPEFLIYFQGTGAADDSGLPNDRFFAVRPEGSVSTLKIQRTERGDSAVYLCASSLLGQPQETQYFGPGTRLLVL.

This clone turned up a few times. Relative to the germline gene, one junction end is altered; a read error may explain this. This rearrangement joins TRBV5-4 to TRBJ1-2; D uncertain. CDR3 size: 12 residues. Germline-derived CDR1 and CDR2 are SGHNT and YYREEE (reference sequence). DNA for the CDR3: TGCGCCAGCAGCCAACTTAACTATGGCTACACCTTC. It codes for CASSQLNYGYTF.

The chain carries TRBV18 and TRBJ2-7; 8 bases map to TRBD1. V shed 5 bases, J shed 3 bases, and the junction held 3 bases outside the gene matches. The V gene's germline CDR1 is KGHSH and CDR2 LQKENI. The CDR3 runs to 13 residues. The DNA for the CDR3 is TGTGCCAGCTCAGAAGGACAGGGCTACGAGCAGTACTTC. Protein: CASSEGQGYEQYF.

This clone was counted only a few times. V is TRBV20-1 and J is TRBJ2-1; TRBD2 might be the D (6 bases). Germline CDR1 DFQATT, CDR2 SNEGSKA (reference sequence). V lost 5 bases to trimming and J lost 11 bases, with 13 bases between them. The length of the CDR3 is 11 residues. Here the CDR3 DNA reads TGCAGTGCTCCGCGGGACGTAAAGCAGTTCTTC. Translating gives CSAPRDVKQFF.

The rearrangement joins TRBV23-1 to TRBJ2-5; the D gene is possibly TRBD1 (6 bases). The end of the DNA aligns better with TRBJ2-7, so the J call may be wrong. TRBV23-1 is an ORF, with its function uncertain. CDR3 length equals 14 residues. CDR3 nucleotide sequence: TGCGCCAGCACTCGGGACACTAAGACCTACGAGCAGTACTTC. It encodes CASTRDTKTYEQYF.

The chain carries TRBV11-2 and TRBJ2-3; D is unresolved. The CDR3 length is 14 residues. V lost 1 base to trimming and J lost 3 bases, with 8 bases between them. Germline assignment: CDR1 SGHAT and CDR2 FQNNGV. The CDR3 is CASSLGQWTDTQYF. The CDR3 DNA sequence: TGTGCCAGCAGCTTAGGGCAGTGGACAGATACGCAGTATTTT.

In the case of this clone: One end of the junction varies from germline; a read error may be responsible. The chain combines TRBV29-1 with TRBJ2-3; D might be TRBD1 or TRBD2, each matching 5 bases. The CDR3 totals 12 residues. The V gene's germline CDR1 is SQVTM and CDR2 ANQGSEA. The CDR3, as DNA: TGCAGCGTGGAAGGGGAGACAGATACGCAGTATTTT. Amino acid sequence: CSVEGETDTQYF.

The chain combines TRBV28 with TRBJ2-1; TRBD2 matches 10 bases. The germline V gene has CDR1 MDHEN and CDR2 SYDVKM. Trimming at V came to 0 bases and at J to 9 bases, leaving 8 bases not matched to a gene. The CDR3 runs 16 residues. CDR3 DNA sequence: TGTGCCAGCAGTTTATGGGCTAGCGGGAGTTCGCGTGAGCAGTTCTTC. It encodes CASSLWASGSSREQFF.

This rearrangement joins TRBV19 to TRBJ1-5, with D tentatively TRBD1 (6 bases). CDR1 LNHDA and CDR2 SQIVND come from the germline V gene (reference sequence). The V and J ends lost 1 base and 0 bases respectively, with 19 bases between them. The CDR3 length is 19 residues. The CDR3 reads CASSIAQGASYDSNQPQHF. Here the CDR3 DNA reads TGTGCCAGTAGTATAGCACAGGGTGCCTCCTATGATAGCAATCAGCCCCAGCATTTT.

J is TRBJ2-3 and V is TRBV29-1; 15 bases agree with TRBD2. The CDR3 totals 16 residues. V was clipped by 6 bases and J by 4 bases; unmatched bases: 8. CDR1 and CDR2 (germline): SQVTM, ANQGSEA. The CDR3 nucleotides read TGCAGCGTCAGGACTAGCGGGAGGGCAGGGGCAGATACGCAGTATTTT. It is translated as CSVRTSGRAGADTQYF.

This clone has just a few counts. This chain uses TRBV7-2 with TRBJ2-7; TRBD1 matches at 7 bases. CDR3 length: 16 residues. With 0 bases clipped from V and 3 bases from J, the junction kept 8 bases outside the gene matches. CDR1 is SGHTA, CDR2 FQGNSA, per germline. For the CDR3, the DNA is TGTGCCAGCAGCTTAGCAGAGGGACAGACAGACTACGAGCAGTACTTC. Encoded protein: CASSLAEGQTDYEQYF.

This clone was detected only a few times. The J gene is TRBJ2-2, the V gene TRBV7-3, with 8 nucleotides matching TRBD2. CDR1 and CDR2 (germline): SGHTA, FQGTGA. The length of the CDR3 is 16 residues. Trimming at V came to 3 bases and at J to 7 bases, leaving 10 bases not matched to a gene. CDR3 nucleotide sequence: TGTGCCAGCAGCTTTACCGGGACTAGTCAAAGCGGGGAGCTGTTTTTT. Protein sequence: CASSFTGTSQSGELFF.

This clone was observed a handful of times. This chain links TRBV29-1 with TRBJ1-1; D is possibly TRBD1 (5 bases). V gave up 8 bases and J gave up 5 bases, with 18 bases separating them. Germline CDR1 is SQVTM and CDR2 is ANQGSEA. This CDR3 contains 13 residues. The CDR3 sequence is CSSRQGSGTEAFF. As DNA, the CDR3 is TGCAGCTCTCGGCAGGGATCTGGAACTGAAGCTTTCTTT.

CDR3 amino acids: CAISESWGQNYEQYF. DNA for the CDR3: TGTGCCATCAGTGAGTCGTGGGGACAGAACTACGAGCAGTACTTC. The V call is TRBV10-3, the J call TRBJ2-7, with 7 bases aligning to TRBD1. CDR1 is ENHRY, CDR2 SYGVKD, per germline. V was clipped by 0 bases and J by 3 bases; unmatched bases: 5. The CDR3 covers 15 residues.

J is TRBJ1-5 and V is TRBV10-3; 9 bases are shared with TRBD1. Looked up from germline, CDR1 is ENHRY and CDR2 is SYGVKD. Trimming at V came to 10 bases and at J to 0 bases, leaving 10 bases not matched to a gene. The length of the CDR3 is 16 residues. CDR3 nucleotides: TGTGCCACCGACAGGGGGGCTAAGCTTAGCAATCAGCCCCAGCATTTT. Amino acid sequence: CATDRGAKLSNQPQHF.

This clone was counted only a few times. The chain uses TRBV28 and TRBJ2-2, with D possibly TRBD1 on 6 matching bases. V was shortened by 11 bases and J by 6 bases, with 13 bases between the two germline ends. Per the germline V gene, CDR1 is MDHEN and CDR2 is SYDVKM. The CDR3 has 12 amino acids. The DNA of the CDR3 is TGTGCCTCGGCACAGGGCTCCGGGGAGCTGTTTTTT. It specifies CASAQGSGELFF.

The chain employs TRBV18 and TRBJ2-7, with no clear D. This CDR3 comprises 13 residues. V lost 2 bases to trimming and J lost 0 bases, with 5 bases between them. CDR1 and CDR2 from the germline V gene are KGHSH and LQKENI. The CDR3 DNA sequence: TGTGCCAGCTCACCAGCACACTCCTACGAGCAGTACTTC. Its translation is CASSPAHSYEQYF.

J is TRBJ2-7 and V is TRBV6-1; the match to TRBD2 covers 11 bases. This CDR3 region has 15 residues. From germline, CDR1 is MNHNS and CDR2 SASEGT. The J segment lost 3 bases and the V segment lost 7 bases, leaving 8 bases of the junction unmatched. The DNA of the CDR3 is TGTGCCAGCACCCCGAACACTAGCGGGGGCTACGAGCAGTACTTC. This translates into CASTPNTSGGYEQYF.

The CDR3 DNA reads as TGTGCCAGCAGTTTGAAAGGGCGAGGGAACGAGCAGTACTTC. Protein product: CASSLKGRGNEQYF. The J gene is TRBJ2-7, the V gene TRBV28; D possibly corresponds to TRBD2 (5 bases). From germline, CDR1 is MDHEN and CDR2 SYDVKM. V gave up 3 bases and J gave up 5 bases, with 14 bases separating them. The CDR3 consists of 14 residues.

The rearrangement joins TRBV28 to TRBJ2-3; D possibly corresponds to TRBD1 (6 bases). The CDR3 has 17 residues. The ends were cut back, 7 bases at V and 2 bases at J, with 22 bases in the middle. The germline V gene encodes CDR1 MDHEN and CDR2 SYDVKM. DNA for the CDR3: TGTGCCAGCATCCCCACCGGGGACAAGTTTTCCACAGATACGCAGTATTTT. This translates into CASIPTGDKFSTDTQYF. Full variable domain (outside the CDR3, taken from reference TRBV28 and TRBJ2-3): DVKVTQSSRYLVKRTGEKVFLECVQDMDHENMFWYRQDPGLGLRLIYFSYDVKMKEKGDIPEGYSVSREKKERFSLILESASTNQTSMYLCASIPTGDKFSTDTQYFGPGTRLTVL.

In its sample, this clone was seen a few times. V gene TRBV7-9 combines with J gene TRBJ1-2, with D possibly matching TRBD1 (5 bases). Germline CDR1 and CDR2: SEHNR and FQNEAQ (reference sequence). The CDR3 totals 13 residues. With 3 bases removed from V and 3 bases from J, the gap between germline ends came to 8 bases. Here the CDR3 reads CASSLTEDYGYTF. CDR3 DNA: TGTGCCAGCAGCTTGACAGAAGACTATGGCTACACCTTC.

The genes are TRBV7-9 and TRBJ2-1; D is perhaps TRBD2 (6 bases). Germline V gives CDR1 SEHNR, CDR2 FQNEAQ (reference sequence). The CDR3 length is 16 residues. V was cut by 5 bases and J by 1 base, with 15 bases left in between. CDR3 coding DNA: TGTGCCAGCAGCCTCAGGAGGGCCTGGTCCTACAATGAGCAGTTCTTC. It codes for CASSLRRAWSYNEQFF.

The table lists this clone with a few counts. The chain links TRBV4-1 to TRBJ2-3, with a tentative D call TRBD1 (6 bases). The CDR3 contains 16 residues. V gave up 4 bases and J gave up 2 bases, with 16 bases separating them. CDR1 and CDR2 (germline): MGHRA, YSYEKL. The CDR3 bases are TGCGCCAGCAGCCTCTTGACAGGCCGAGACACAGATACGCAGTATTTT. Translating it yields CASSLLTGRDTDTQYF.

This clone was recorded once. This rearrangement joins TRBV27 to TRBJ2-1; D is possibly TRBD2 (5 bases). Trimming removed 8 bases from V and 4 bases from J, with 12 bases in between. Germline assignment: CDR1 MNHEY and CDR2 SMNVEV (reference sequence). The CDR3 spans 13 residues. CDR3 amino acids: CASGKSGYNEQFF. The DNA for the CDR3 is TGTGCCAGCGGAAAGAGCGGATACAATGAGCAGTTCTTC.